This entry is about one T cell receptor (beta chain). What it binds is not known. V gave up 5 bases and J gave up 3 bases, with 14 bases separating them. The CDR3 loop spans 14 amino acids. Germline V gives CDR1 SGHVS, CDR2 FQNEAQ. The sample originates from a study of Ad26.COV2.S vaccination and SARS-CoV-2 variants. Whole-study results and caveats: Reportedly, after vaccination the spike-specific CD8+ and CD4+ T cell responses displayed substantial breadth. The TCR breadth and depth analyses may have understated or missed part of the total T cell responses.

Produced via immunoSEQ multiplex PCR; TCRdb's table is partial and in-frame only. The sample includes about 410,000 clones, 89% of them seen just once. The sample's treatment: about 20 received Ad26.COV2.S at low or high dose, single or two shots; about five received placebo; per-sample allocation not given. Sampling was done on day 63 after the first vaccine or placebo injection. This Boston cohort included adults aged 18-55 years. The sequence was collected from a person between 18 and 60 years old who received the Ad26.COV2.S COVID-19 vaccine or a placebo. The rearrangement uses TRBV7-8 and TRBJ2-7; the D gene could be TRBD1 or TRBD2 (5 bases each). Specimen: peripheral blood, collected in a trial of Ad26.COV2.S vaccine versus placebo. In DNA form, the CDR3 reads TGTGCCAGCAGCCCCCGGGGCGGCTACTACGAGCAGTACTTC. Amino acids: CASSPRGGYYEQYF.